Below are 12 T cell receptor beta chains sequenced from a single sample in a study of blood T cells in healthy people across ages. The second PCR ran about 6 to 11 cycles with a sample-barcoded 5' primer and J-beta primers. TCRdb fed the 5' RACE reads into MiXCR, producing one record per CDR3 protein. The sample consists of just under 750,000 distinct CDR3 sequences, approximately 22% of them appearing once. The material sequenced was blood. The receptors derive from a man in his 70s in good health.

Many counts were recorded for this clonotype. V and J are TRBV20-1 and TRBJ2-1; 9 bases are shared with TRBD2. The V gene end was trimmed by 6 bases and the J gene end by 6 bases; junction bases not matched to a gene: 9. Germline assignment: CDR1 DFQATT and CDR2 SNEGSKA (reference sequence). This CDR3 contains 14 residues. The CDR3 coding sequence is TGCAGTGCCCAAAGACTAGCGGATCTCAATGAGCAGTTCTTC. Protein: CSAQRLADLNEQFF.

This clonotype was found a few times. The rearrangement links TRBV10-3 to TRBJ1-4; 10 bases agree with TRBD1. The CDR3 loop spans 16 amino acids. The V gene end was trimmed by 3 bases and the J gene end by 5 bases; junction bases not matched to a gene: 6. Germline V CDR1 and CDR2: ENHRY, SYGVKD. CDR3 sequence: CAISDDRTGGNEKLFF. The CDR3 DNA reads TGTGCCATCAGTGACGACCGGACAGGGGGGAATGAAAAACTGTTTTTT.

This clonotype was seen a few times. The J gene is TRBJ2-7, the V gene TRBV20-1; the match to TRBD2 covers 13 bases. The J call may not be correct, given that the DNA end is closer to TRBJ2-1. The germline CDR1 and CDR2 sequences are DFQATT and SNEGSKA (reference sequence). CDR3 length: 15 amino acids. CDR3 sequence (DNA): TGCAGTGCAGCACCCACTAGCGGGAGGGACAATGAGCAGTTCTTC. Its translation: CSAAPTSGRDNEQFF.

The chain links TRBV29-1 to TRBJ1-3; D is unresolved. V lost 3 bases to trimming and J lost 4 bases, with 13 bases between them. CDR1 and CDR2 (germline): SQVTM, ANQGSEA. The CDR3 has 14 residues. CDR3 nucleotides: TGCAGCGTTGAGCTATCGGCGGGGGGAAACACCATATATTTT. It translates to CSVELSAGGNTIYF. Variable domain in full (rest from reference TRBV29-1 and TRBJ1-3): SAVISQKPSRDICQRGTSLTIQCQVDSQVTMMFWYRQQPGQSLTLIATANQGSEATYESGFVIDKFPISRPNLTFSTLTVSNMSPEDSSIYLCSVELSAGGNTIYFGEGSWLTVV.

The gene calls are TRBV12-3 or TRBV12-4 and TRBJ1-4, with no clear D. The CDR3 is 18 amino acids. V was clipped by 5 bases and J by 0 bases, with 19 bases between them. This CDR3 is CASSMSSASVATNEKLFF. CDR3 nucleotide sequence: TGTGCCAGCAGTATGAGCTCGGCTAGTGTTGCAACTAATGAAAAACTGTTTTTT.

This clonotype was seen at least ten times. The chain couples TRBV2 to TRBJ1-1, with TRBD1 as a possible D gene (6 bases). Looked up from germline, CDR1 is SNHLY and CDR2 is FYNNEI. The V and J ends lost 4 bases and 11 bases respectively, with 14 bases between them. The CDR3 length is 12 residues. CDR3 sequence (DNA): TGTGCCAGCAGTGTATACAGGGAATCCGCTTTCTTT. It encodes CASSVYRESAFF.

The V call is TRBV28, the J call TRBJ2-5; TRBD1 matches 7 bases. The CDR3 totals 16 residues. J gave up 7 bases and V 3 bases, and 14 bases lay outside the gene matches. Germline V CDR1 and CDR2: MDHEN, SYDVKM. As DNA, the CDR3 is TGTGCCAGCAGTTTCTCGGGACAGACAAGAGTGGGGACCCAGTACTTC. It codes for CASSFSGQTRVGTQYF.

The gene calls are TRBV11-2 and TRBJ2-2; TRBD2 matches 13 bases. Losses at the gene ends were 0 bases for V and 5 bases for J; bases not matched to a gene: 12. Germline assignment: CDR1 SGHAT and CDR2 FQNNGV. The CDR3 sequence is 20 residues long. The DNA for the CDR3 is TGTGCCAGCAGCTTAGATGGGCGACTAGCGGGAGGTTCGGGAACCGGGGAGCTGTTTTTT. Translated: CASSLDGRLAGGSGTGELFF.

This clonotype appeared many times. The chain uses TRBV29-1 and TRBJ2-6, with D hard to call. Per germline, CDR1 SQVTM and CDR2 ANQGSEA. CDR3 length: 16 amino acids. Trimming removed 6 bases at V and 0 bases at J, with 15 bases between. Written as DNA, the CDR3 is TGCAGCGTGACCCTAACGGAGAACTCTGGGGCCAACGTCCTGACTTTC. Translating gives CSVTLTENSGANVLTF.

The J gene is TRBJ2-1, the V gene TRBV7-2; TRBD2 agrees at 8 bases. The germline CDR1 and CDR2 sequences are SGHTA and FQGNSA. The CDR3 has 17 residues. The trim removed 5 bases at V and 2 bases at J, leaving 11 bases unmatched. As DNA, the CDR3 is TGTGCCAGCAGCCCAAACGCGGGCGGGGGGACCTACAATGAGCAGTTCTTC. Its protein is CASSPNAGGGTYNEQFF.

The chain has TRBV20-1 and TRBJ1-3; D uncertain. CDR1 and CDR2 (germline): DFQATT, SNEGSKA (reference sequence). The CDR3 extends over 14 amino acids. V gave up 3 bases and J gave up 0 bases, with 9 bases separating them. In DNA form, the CDR3 reads TGCAGTGCTAGCCCGGGGTTCTCTGGAAACACCATATATTTT. This encodes CSASPGFSGNTIYF.

As DNA, the CDR3 is TGCAGTGCCCCTGCAGTATTCGGGACAGGGGGTTATGGCTACACCTTC. Its translation: CSAPAVFGTGGYGYTF. V and J are TRBV20-1 and TRBJ1-2; 11 bases fit TRBD1. Germline CDR1 and CDR2: DFQATT and SNEGSKA (reference sequence). With 6 bases clipped from V and 5 bases from J, the junction kept 14 bases outside the gene matches. The CDR3 is made up of 16 amino acids.